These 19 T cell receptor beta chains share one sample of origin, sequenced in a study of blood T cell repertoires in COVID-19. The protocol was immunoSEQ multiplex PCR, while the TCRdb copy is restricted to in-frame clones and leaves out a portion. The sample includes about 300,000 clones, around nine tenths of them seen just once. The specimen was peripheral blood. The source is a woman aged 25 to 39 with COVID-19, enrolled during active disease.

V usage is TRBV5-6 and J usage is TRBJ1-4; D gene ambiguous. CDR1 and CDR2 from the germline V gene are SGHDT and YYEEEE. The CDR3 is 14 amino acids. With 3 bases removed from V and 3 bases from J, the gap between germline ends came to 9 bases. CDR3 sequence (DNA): TGTGCCAGCAGCTGGAGGGAGGCTAATGAAAAACTGTTTTTT. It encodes CASSWREANEKLFF.

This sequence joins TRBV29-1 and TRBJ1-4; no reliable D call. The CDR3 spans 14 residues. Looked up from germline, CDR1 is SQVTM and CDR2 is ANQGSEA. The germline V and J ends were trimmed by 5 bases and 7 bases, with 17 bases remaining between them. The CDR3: CSVFSPPGSEKLFF. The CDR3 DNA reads TGCAGCGTTTTTTCCCCCCCGGGGAGTGAAAAACTGTTTTTT.

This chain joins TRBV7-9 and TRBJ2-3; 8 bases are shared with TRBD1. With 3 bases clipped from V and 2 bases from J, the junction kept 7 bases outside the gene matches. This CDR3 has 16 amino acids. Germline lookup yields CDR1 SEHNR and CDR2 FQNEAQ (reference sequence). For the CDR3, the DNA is TGTGCCAGCAGCTTCAGACAGGGGAGTATCACAGATACGCAGTATTTT. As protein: CASSFRQGSITDTQYF. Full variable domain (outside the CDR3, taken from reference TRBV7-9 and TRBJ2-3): DTGVSQNPRHKITKRGQNVTFRCDPISEHNRLYWYRQTLGQGPEFLTYFQNEAQLEKSRLLSDRFSAERPKGSFSTLEIQRTEQGDSAMYLCASSFRQGSITDTQYFGPGTRLTVL.

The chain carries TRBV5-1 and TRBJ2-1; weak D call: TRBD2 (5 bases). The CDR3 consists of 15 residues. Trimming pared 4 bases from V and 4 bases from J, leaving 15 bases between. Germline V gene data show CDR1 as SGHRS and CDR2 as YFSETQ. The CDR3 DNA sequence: TGCGCCAGCAGCCCCGGGGTAGCTGGGTACAATGAGCAGTTCTTC. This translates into CASSPGVAGYNEQFF.

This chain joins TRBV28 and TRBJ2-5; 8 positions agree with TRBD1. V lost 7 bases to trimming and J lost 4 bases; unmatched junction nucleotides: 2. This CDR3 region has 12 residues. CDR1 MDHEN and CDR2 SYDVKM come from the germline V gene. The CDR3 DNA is TGTGCCAGCATGGACAGGGTAGAGACCCAGTACTTC. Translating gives CASMDRVETQYF. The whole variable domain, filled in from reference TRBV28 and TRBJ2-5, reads DVKVTQSSRYLVKRTGEKVFLECVQDMDHENMFWYRQDPGLGLRLIYFSYDVKMKEKGDIPEGYSVSREKKERFSLILESASTNQTSMYLCASMDRVETQYFGPGTRLLVL.

In DNA form, the CDR3 reads TGTGCCAGCAGACCCCAAAGGCAGGAATACACTGAAGCTTTCTTT. This codes for CASRPQRQEYTEAFF. This chain uses TRBV7-2 with TRBJ1-1; D uncertain. Germline assignment: CDR1 SGHTA and CDR2 FQGNSA. Trimming shortened V by 6 bases and J by 3 bases, and 17 bases separated the two germline ends. The CDR3 is made up of 15 amino acids.

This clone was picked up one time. The CDR3 region is CASSLEVAGRADTQYF. CDR3 DNA sequence: TGTGCCAGCAGCTTGGAGGTAGCGGGGAGGGCAGATACGCAGTATTTT. The V and J genes are TRBV5-5 and TRBJ2-3; 8 nucleotides line up with TRBD2. The CDR3 is made up of 16 amino acids. Unmatched junction bases numbered 7, after V lost 0 bases and J lost 4 bases. Germline CDR1 is SGHKS and CDR2 is YYEKEE (reference sequence).

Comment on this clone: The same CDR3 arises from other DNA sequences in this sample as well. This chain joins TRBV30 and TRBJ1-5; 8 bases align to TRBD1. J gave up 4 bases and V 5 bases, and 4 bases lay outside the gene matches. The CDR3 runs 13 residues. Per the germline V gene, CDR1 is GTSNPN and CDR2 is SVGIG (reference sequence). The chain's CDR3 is CAWGTGRNQPQHF. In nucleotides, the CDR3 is TGTGCCTGGGGGACAGGAAGGAATCAGCCCCAGCATTTT.

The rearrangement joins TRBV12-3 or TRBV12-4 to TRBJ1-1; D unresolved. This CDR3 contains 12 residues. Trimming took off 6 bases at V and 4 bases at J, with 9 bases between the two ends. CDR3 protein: CASSREATEAFF. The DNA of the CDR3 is TGTGCCAGCAGCCGGGAGGCCACTGAAGCTTTCTTT.

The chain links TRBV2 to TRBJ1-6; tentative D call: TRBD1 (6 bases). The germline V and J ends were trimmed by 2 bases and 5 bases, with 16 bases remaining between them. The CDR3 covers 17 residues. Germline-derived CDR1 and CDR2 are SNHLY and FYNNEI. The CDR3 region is CASSELGTGLNNSPLHF. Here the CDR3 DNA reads TGTGCCAGCAGTGAACTAGGCACAGGGCTTAATAATTCACCCCTCCACTTT.

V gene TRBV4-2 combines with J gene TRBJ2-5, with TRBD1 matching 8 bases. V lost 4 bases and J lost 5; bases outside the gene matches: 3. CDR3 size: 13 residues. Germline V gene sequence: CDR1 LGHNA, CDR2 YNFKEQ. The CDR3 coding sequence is TGTGCCAGCAGCCGGGACAGGTCGGAGACCCAGTACTTC. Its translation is CASSRDRSETQYF.

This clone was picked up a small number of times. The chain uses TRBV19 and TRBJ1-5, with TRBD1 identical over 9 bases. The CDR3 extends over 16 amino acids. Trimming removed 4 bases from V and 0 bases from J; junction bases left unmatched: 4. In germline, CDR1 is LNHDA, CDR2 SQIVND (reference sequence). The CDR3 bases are TGTGCCAGTAGTACCAACAGGGGGCTTAGCAATCAGCCCCAGCATTTT. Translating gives CASSTNRGLSNQPQHF.

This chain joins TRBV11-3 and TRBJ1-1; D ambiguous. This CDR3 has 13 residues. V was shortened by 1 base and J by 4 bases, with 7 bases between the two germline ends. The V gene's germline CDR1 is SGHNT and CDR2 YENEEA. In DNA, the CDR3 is TGTGCCAGCAGCTTAGGTACCAGCACTGAAGCTTTCTTT. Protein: CASSLGTSTEAFF.

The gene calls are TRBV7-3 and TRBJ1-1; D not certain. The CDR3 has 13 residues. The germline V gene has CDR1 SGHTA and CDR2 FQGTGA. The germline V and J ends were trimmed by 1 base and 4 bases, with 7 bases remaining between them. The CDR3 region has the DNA TGTGCCAGCAGCTTAAAACGGGGCACTGAAGCTTTCTTT. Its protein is CASSLKRGTEAFF.

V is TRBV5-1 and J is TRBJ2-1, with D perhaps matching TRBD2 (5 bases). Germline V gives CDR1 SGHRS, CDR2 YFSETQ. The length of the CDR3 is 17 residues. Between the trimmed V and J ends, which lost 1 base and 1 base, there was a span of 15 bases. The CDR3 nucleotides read TGCGCCAGCAGCTTGACCCCCTCGAGGGTGTCCTACAATGAGCAGTTCTTC. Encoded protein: CASSLTPSRVSYNEQFF.

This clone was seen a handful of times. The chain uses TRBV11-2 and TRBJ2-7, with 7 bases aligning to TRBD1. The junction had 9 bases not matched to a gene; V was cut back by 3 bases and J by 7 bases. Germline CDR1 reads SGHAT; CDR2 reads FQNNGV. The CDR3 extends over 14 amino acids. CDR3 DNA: TGTGCCAGCAGCTTCAGCCCGAGGGGGCCTGAGCAGTACGTC. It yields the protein CASSFSPRGPEQYV.

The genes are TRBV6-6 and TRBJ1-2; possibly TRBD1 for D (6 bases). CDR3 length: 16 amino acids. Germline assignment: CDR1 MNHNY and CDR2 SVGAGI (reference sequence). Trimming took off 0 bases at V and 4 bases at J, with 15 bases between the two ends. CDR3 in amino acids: CASSYSSLGTTYGYTF. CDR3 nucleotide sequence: TGTGCCAGCAGTTACTCATCTCTCGGGACAACCTATGGCTACACCTTC.

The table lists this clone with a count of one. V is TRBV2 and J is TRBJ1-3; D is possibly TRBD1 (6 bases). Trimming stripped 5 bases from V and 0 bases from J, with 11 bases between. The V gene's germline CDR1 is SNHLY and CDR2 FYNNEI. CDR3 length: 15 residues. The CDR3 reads CASSPQGLSGNTIYF. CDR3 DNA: TGTGCCAGCAGTCCACAGGGTCTCTCTGGAAACACCATATATTTT.

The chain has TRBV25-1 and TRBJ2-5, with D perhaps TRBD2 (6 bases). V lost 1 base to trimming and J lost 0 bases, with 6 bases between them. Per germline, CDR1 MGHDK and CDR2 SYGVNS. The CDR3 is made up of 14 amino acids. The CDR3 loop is CASSEWGDQETQYF. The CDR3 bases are TGTGCCAGCAGTGAATGGGGGGACCAAGAGACCCAGTACTTC.